The rows below give T cell receptor beta chains drawn from one sample of a study of T cells in Graves' hyperthyroidism and ophthalmopathy. One entry per CDR3 protein results from TCRdb running MiXCR on the multiplex PCR reads. The data contain some 510,000 distinct CDR3 sequences, about 20% of them seen just once; the ten biggest clones take up about 30%. The sample taken for sequencing was blood. Source of these receptors: a man aged 18 to 35 with Graves' hyperthyroidism. Each CDR3 is given with its conserved first and last residue. Fields, in order: J gene, D gene, V gene, clone size, CDR3 DNA, CDR3 protein. D genes are given only for firm matches. Some rows mark clone size as missing; the rest say once, few, many or name a class of expanded clone.

TRBJ2-7	TRBD1	TRBV6-1	many	TGTGCCAGCAGTGAACTACGACAGGGATATAAAGACGAGCAGTACTTC	CASSELRQGYKDEQYF
TRBJ1-1	NA	TRBV20-1	many	TGCAGTGCCTCCTTGGGCGGCACTGAAGCTTTCTTT	CSASLGGTEAFF
TRBJ1-3	TRBD1	TRBV28	many	TGTGCCAGCAGTCCCTCAGGGGGGCTTGGAGGAAACACCATATATTTT	CASSPSGGLGGNTIYF
TRBJ1-1	NA	TRBV7-9	many	TGTGCCTCCCTCGGGCCCGGGAACACTGAAGCTTTCTTT	CASLGPGNTEAFF
TRBJ1-3	NA	TRBV2	many	TGTGCCAGCAGAGCGGCCCTGAGCGGAAACACCATATATTTT	CASRAALSGNTIYF
TRBJ1-1	NA	TRBV5-1	many	TGCGCCAGCAGCTTGATACATCCCAGGGACAACACTGAAGCTTTCTTT	CASSLIHPRDNTEAFF
TRBJ2-7	NA	TRBV5-5	many	TGTGCCAGCAGCATAAGTCGGTACGAGCAGTACTTC	CASSISRYEQYF
TRBJ1-2	NA	TRBV12-3/TRBV12-4	many	TGTGCCAGCAGTTTCAGTCCCTCCCATGGCTACACCTTC	CASSFSPSHGYTF
TRBJ2-7	TRBD1	TRBV7-6	many	TGTGCCAGCAGCTATCAGGGGGACGAGCAGTACTTC	CASSYQGDEQYF
TRBJ1-2	NA	TRBV6-1	many	TGTGCCAGCAGTGAAGCCAACTATGGCTACACCTTC	CASSEANYGYTF
TRBJ1-5	NA	TRBV19	many	TGTGCCAGTAGTATACAAAATGAATGGAAGGCAGAGACTCATCAGCCCCAGCATTTT	CASSIQNEWKAETHQPQHF
TRBJ1-5	NA	TRBV6-5	many	TGTGCCAGCAGTTACTCCCCGGGGGGCAATCAGCCCCAGCATTTT	CASSYSPGGNQPQHF
TRBJ2-5	TRBD2	TRBV28	NA	TGTGCCAGCGACCGGGAGGGACGAGAGACCCAGTACTTC	CASDREGRETQYF
TRBJ1-1	NA	TRBV12-3/TRBV12-4	NA	TGTGCCAGCAGTTTAACTGGAGGGGCCGCTGAAGCTTTCTTT	CASSLTGGAAEAFF
TRBJ1-5	NA	TRBV5-1	many	TGCGCCAGCAGCTTGGGGCCCTCTGAAAGCAATCAGCCCCAGCATTTT	CASSLGPSESNQPQHF
TRBJ2-7	NA	TRBV13	NA	TGTGCCAGCAGCTTTGGGGGAAAAGCCTACGAGCAGTACTTC	CASSFGGKAYEQYF
TRBJ2-5	NA	TRBV5-1	NA	TGCGCCAGCAGCACCGGACGGGTCTTGGACTTC	CASSTGRVLDF
TRBJ2-5	NA	TRBV25-1	NA	TGTGCCAACAGTGCTCGTGAGACCCAGTACTTC	CANSARETQYF
TRBJ2-5	NA	TRBV12-3/TRBV12-4	many	TGTGCCAGCAGAGGTTTGACAGAGACCCAGTACTTC	CASRGLTETQYF
TRBJ1-2	TRBD1	TRBV7-9	NA	TGTGCCAGCAGCTCTTCGACAGGGGTCGATGGCTACACCTTC	CASSSSTGVDGYTF
TRBJ2-2	NA	TRBV11-1	NA	TGTGCCAGCAGCACGACGGGACTCTTAAGCGGGCAAGCTGGGGAGCTGTTTTTT	CASSTTGLLSGQAGELFF
TRBJ1-1	NA	TRBV4-1	many	TGCGCCAGCAGCCAAGATCCTCTCAGACCTATGAACACTGAAGCTTTCTTT	CASSQDPLRPMNTEAFF
TRBJ1-5	TRBD1	TRBV30	many	TGTGCCTGGAGTGCTCAGGGGGCCCAGCCCCAGCATTTT	CAWSAQGAQPQHF
TRBJ2-2	NA	TRBV7-8	NA	TGTGCCAGCAGCTTAGCACATTACACCGGGGAGCTGTTTTTT	CASSLAHYTGELFF
TRBJ1-2	NA	TRBV20-1	NA	TGCAGTGCTAGAGTTTTTTCTGGCAGGGAGGCAGGTGGCTATGGCTACACCTTC	CSARVFSGREAGGYGYTF
TRBJ2-2	NA	TRBV5-6	few	TGTGCCAGCAGCTGGCAGACGAACACCGGGGAGCTGTTTTTT	CASSWQTNTGELFF
TRBJ2-7	TRBD1	TRBV6-5	NA	TGTGCCAGCAGTTACAAAGGGACAGGGGATCGAGAGCAGTACTTC	CASSYKGTGDREQYF
TRBJ1-5	NA	TRBV20-1	NA	TGCAGTGCTCAGACGGGGGACAATCAGCCCCAGCATTTT	CSAQTGDNQPQHF
TRBJ1-5	NA	TRBV6-1	NA	TGTGCCAGCAGTGAAGCAGAGCAGGTCGGCGACTATAGCAATCAGCCCCAGCATTTT	CASSEAEQVGDYSNQPQHF
TRBJ1-5	NA	TRBV12-3/TRBV12-4	many	TGTGCCAGCAGTTTCGGAAGCAATCAGCCCCAGCATTTT	CASSFGSNQPQHF
TRBJ1-1	NA	TRBV27	many	TGTGCCAGCAGTTTATCTGATGTGAACACTGAAGCTTTCTTT	CASSLSDVNTEAFF
TRBJ1-2	NA	TRBV29-1	few	TGCAGCGTCGAACCGACCGGGGTTGACTATGGCTACACCTTC	CSVEPTGVDYGYTF
TRBJ2-2	NA	TRBV6-4	many	TGTGCCAGCAGTGAGACAGGGAGGACCGGGGAGCTGTTTTTT	CASSETGRTGELFF
TRBJ2-7	NA	TRBV12-3/TRBV12-4	many	TGTGCCAGCAGTTTAGTATTGGACGGGGTGCACTCCTACGAGCAGTACTTC	CASSLVLDGVHSYEQYF
TRBJ1-3	NA	TRBV6-1	many	TGTGCCAGCACGTCGGACTCTGGAAACACCATATATTTT	CASTSDSGNTIYF
TRBJ1-1	NA	TRBV20-1	few	TGCAGTGCTGCCGGAACGGCTGAAGCTTTCTTT	CSAAGTAEAFF
TRBJ1-2	TRBD1	TRBV6-1	NA	TGTGCCAGCAGTCAATATGGGGGACAGGTGCTCTATGGCTACACCTTC	CASSQYGGQVLYGYTF
TRBJ1-3	NA	TRBV14	many	TGTGCCAGCAGCCCCGGGACATCTTCTGGAAACACCATATATTTT	CASSPGTSSGNTIYF
TRBJ1-2	NA	TRBV7-2	many	TGTGCCAGCAGCCCGGCGGGGCTGGGCTACACCTTC	CASSPAGLGYTF
TRBJ2-5	NA	TRBV2	many	TGTGCCAGCAGTGAAGCCTCGAGAGGGGAGACCCAGTACTTC	CASSEASRGETQYF
TRBJ2-5	TRBD1	TRBV12-3/TRBV12-4	many	TGTGCCAGCACCTCCGGACAGGGATGGGGAGAGACCCAGTACTTC	CASTSGQGWGETQYF
TRBJ1-1	NA	TRBV19	many	TGTGCCAGTAGTACCTCAAGCGCTGAAGCTTTCTTT	CASSTSSAEAFF
TRBJ2-7	TRBD2	TRBV28	few	TGTGCCAGCAGTCGGGGGGGGGCCGTCTACGAGCAGTACTTC	CASSRGGAVYEQYF
TRBJ1-1	NA	TRBV19	many	TGTGCCAGTAGTATAACATCGGGGCCGAACACTGAAGCTTTCTTT	CASSITSGPNTEAFF
TRBJ1-5	NA	TRBV28	many	TGTGCCAGCAGTCCCGACAGGCAGCGCCAGCATTTT	CASSPDRQRQHF
TRBJ1-2	TRBD1	TRBV2	many	TGTGCCAGCAGTGACCCGACAGGGTTTGGCTACACCTTC	CASSDPTGFGYTF
TRBJ1-6	NA	TRBV28	NA	TGTGCCAGCAGTTTTATGGGGCGTAATTCACCCCTCCACTTT	CASSFMGRNSPLHF